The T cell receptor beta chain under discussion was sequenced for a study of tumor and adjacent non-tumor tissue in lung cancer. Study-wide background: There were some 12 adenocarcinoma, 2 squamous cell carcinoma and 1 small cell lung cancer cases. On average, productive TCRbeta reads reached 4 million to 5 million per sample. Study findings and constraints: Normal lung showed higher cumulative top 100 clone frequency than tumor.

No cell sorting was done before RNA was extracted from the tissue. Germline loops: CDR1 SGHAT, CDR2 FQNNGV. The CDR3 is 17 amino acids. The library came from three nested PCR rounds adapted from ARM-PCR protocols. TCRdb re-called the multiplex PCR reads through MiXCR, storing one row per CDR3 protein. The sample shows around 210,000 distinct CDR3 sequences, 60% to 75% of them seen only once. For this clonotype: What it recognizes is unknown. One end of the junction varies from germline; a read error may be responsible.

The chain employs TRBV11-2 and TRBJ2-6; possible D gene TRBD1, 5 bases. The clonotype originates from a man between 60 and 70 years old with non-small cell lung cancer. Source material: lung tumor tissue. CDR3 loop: CASSLGTLCSGAKVLTF. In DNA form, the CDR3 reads TGTGCCAGCAGCTTAGGGACACTATGTTCTGGGGCCAAGGTCCTGACTTTC.